Ten or more counts support the clone carrying this T cell receptor (beta chain). Its matching antigen is unknown. This sample was taken from a study of molecular identifiers for immune sequencing clone quantification. TCRdb passed the PCR reads through MiXCR, listing each CDR3 protein once. The top ten hold about 0.84% of the sample, which has about 630,000 distinct CDR3 sequences, approximately 24% seen once. Overall study results and limits: Barcode collisions between identical TCR molecules could shrink estimates of highly expanded clone sizes. Beyond 20 RNA copies, clones held over 99% of effector molecules, compared with under 1% in naive cells.

CDR3 length equals 14 residues. Trimming removed 0 bases from V and 9 bases from J, with 10 bases in between. Germline loops: CDR1 SGHRS, CDR2 YFSETQ. The source of this sequence is a human donor in good health. Some libraries in this study had Jurkat cell RNA spiked in. Sequencing used naive CD8+ T cells from blood, with Jurkat cell RNA spiked in. Stated subset: FACS-sorted CD8+CD4-CCR7+CD45RA+ naive T cells. The chain combines TRBV5-1 with TRBJ1-6; possibly TRBD1 for D (5 bases). The CDR3 spells CASSLGQGSSPLHF. In nucleotides, the CDR3 is TGCGCCAGCAGCTTGGGTCAGGGCTCTTCACCCCTCCACTTT.